This T cell receptor beta chain was sequenced for a study of identical twins. This CDR3 comprises 13 residues. Germline CDR1 KGHSH, CDR2 LQKENI. V was cut by 4 bases and J by 8 bases, with 14 bases left in between. TCRdb reanalysed the 5' RACE reads using MiXCR and keeps one entry per CDR3 protein. This sample has 1.5 million to 2 million distinct CDR3 sequences; about 32% occur once, and the top ten carry about 0.27%. Sequencing input: cord blood. The clonotype comes from a newborn girl in good health. J is TRBJ1-1 and V is TRBV18; D uncertain. The DNA of the CDR3 is TGTGCCAGCTCACTTGATCTTGGCAGAGAAGCTTTCTTT. Amino acids: CASSLDLGREAFF.